The 13 T cell receptor beta chains listed next were all sequenced from one sample in a study of regulatory dendritic cells for organ transplantation. The antigens for these receptors are not known. Clones were sequenced by immunoSEQ multiplex PCR, and TCRdb holds only the in-frame ones, with some missing. The table shows 12,000 or so clones, with 62% occurring only once. CFSE-labeled sorted T cells met regulatory or mature dendritic cells for four to five days. The specimen was naive CD8+ T cells from blood cultured with dendritic cells. Subset reported: CD45RA+ naive T cells. These TCRs come from a human donor in good health.

The V gene is TRBV9, the J gene TRBJ2-2; 10 bases align to TRBD1. The ends lost 5 bases at V and 6 bases at J; junction bases unmatched: 1. Germline loops: CDR1 SGDLS, CDR2 YYNGEE. This CDR3 spans 13 amino acids. Here the CDR3 reads CASRGQGAGELFF. The CDR3 DNA sequence: TGTGCCAGCAGAGGACAGGGGGCCGGGGAGCTGTTTTTT.

The chain joins TRBV6-5 to TRBJ1-2; no clear D gene. This CDR3 comprises 14 residues. Between the trimmed V and J ends, which lost 0 bases and 5 bases, there was a span of 10 bases. CDR1 and CDR2 (germline): MNHEY, SVGAGI. CDR3 nucleotide sequence: TGTGCCAGCAGTTACTCGGAGACTGATTATGGCTACACCTTC. This gives the protein CASSYSETDYGYTF.

The chain uses TRBV7-9 and TRBJ2-1, with D tentatively TRBD2 (6 bases). CDR3 length equals 12 residues. V lost 3 bases to trimming and J lost 8 bases, with 8 bases between them. Germline-derived CDR1 and CDR2 are SEHNR and FQNEAQ (reference sequence). DNA for the CDR3: TGTGCCAGCAGCTTGGGAGGCGATGAGCAGTTCTTC. Translating it yields CASSLGGDEQFF.

This chain links TRBV5-1 with TRBJ2-5, with D perhaps matching TRBD2 (6 bases). V was shortened by 4 bases and J by 2 bases, with 15 bases between the two germline ends. The length of the CDR3 is 15 residues. Germline CDR1 SGHRS, CDR2 YFSETQ. The CDR3 here is CASSTEGLRQETQYF. The CDR3, as DNA: TGCGCCAGCAGCACGGAGGGCTTGAGACAAGAGACCCAGTACTTC.

This clone has a handful of counts. This chain connects TRBV9 to TRBJ2-2; 10 bases fit TRBD1. The CDR3 consists of 17 residues. The V segment lost 2 bases and the J segment 4 bases; nucleotides outside the gene matches: 8. Germline-derived CDR1 and CDR2 are SGDLS and YYNGEE. The CDR3 nucleotides are TGTGCCAGCAGCGTGGATGGGAGACAGGGGGCCACCGGGGAGCTGTTTTTT. Encoded protein: CASSVDGRQGATGELFF.

This sequence joins TRBV11-3 and TRBJ1-5, with TRBD1 identical over 7 bases. V shed 2 bases, J shed 6 bases, and the junction held 4 bases outside the gene matches. Per the germline V gene, CDR1 is SGHNT and CDR2 is YENEEA. CDR3 length: 14 amino acids. The CDR3 is CASSLTGVGQPQHF. CDR3 DNA sequence: TGTGCCAGCAGCTTAACAGGGGTAGGTCAGCCCCAGCATTTT.

The chain is built from TRBV19 and TRBJ2-2; 11 bases are shared with TRBD2. CDR1 and CDR2 (germline): LNHDA, SQIVND (reference sequence). The CDR3 extends over 18 amino acids. V trimming: 7 bases; J trimming: 1 base; junction bases outside the gene matches: 11. The CDR3 reads CASNRLAGGGLNTGELFF. CDR3 nucleotide sequence: TGTGCCAGTAATCGTCTAGCGGGGGGAGGGTTGAACACCGGGGAGCTGTTTTTT. The variable domain in full, with the rest retrieved from reference TRBV19 and TRBJ2-2, is DGGITQSPKYLFRKEGQNVTLSCEQNLNHDAMYWYRQDPGQGLRLIYYSQIVNDFQKGDIAEGYSVSREKKESFPLTVTSAQKNPTAFYLCASNRLAGGGLNTGELFFGEGSRLTVL.

The gene calls are TRBV6-5 and TRBJ2-7; D perhaps matches TRBD2 (5 bases). Germline loops: CDR1 MNHEY, CDR2 SVGAGI. This CDR3 region has 15 residues. Trimming took 0 bases from V and 6 from J, leaving 15 bases between them. CDR3 nucleotides: TGTGCCAGCAGTTACTCCGGGATACCCGGATCCGAGCAGTACTTC. It is translated as CASSYSGIPGSEQYF.

This chain's CDR3 is CASSFGQGYTDTQYF. The CDR3 bases are TGTGCCAGCAGCTTCGGACAGGGGTACACAGATACGCAGTATTTT. The rearrangement links TRBV7-2 to TRBJ2-3; the match to TRBD1 covers 9 bases. The length of the CDR3 is 15 residues. The V segment lost 3 bases and the J segment 2 bases; nucleotides outside the gene matches: 3. The germline CDR1 and CDR2 sequences are SGHTA and FQGNSA.

The rearrangement uses TRBV7-9 and TRBJ2-7, with 7 bases fitting TRBD1. CDR3 length: 14 residues. J lost 5 bases, V lost 6 bases, and 10 bases had no gene match. Germline lookup yields CDR1 SEHNR and CDR2 FQNEAQ (reference sequence). CDR3 amino acids: CASREGQVGDEQYF. The CDR3 coding sequence is TGTGCCAGCAGGGAAGGACAGGTCGGCGACGAGCAGTACTTC. The complete variable domain, with remaining parts taken from reference TRBV7-9 and TRBJ2-7, reads DTGVSQNPRHKITKRGQNVTFRCDPISEHNRLYWYRQTLGQGPEFLTYFQNEAQLEKSRLLSDRFSAERPKGSFSTLEIQRTEQGDSAMYLCASREGQVGDEQYFGPGTRLTVT.

This clone rates as medium-sized. The CDR3 DNA is TGTGCCAGCAGCCAGACAGGGGACGGTTCACCCCTCCACTTT. Translated, it gives CASSQTGDGSPLHF. This chain connects TRBV11-2 to TRBJ1-6; 8 nucleotides align to TRBD1. V was clipped by 5 bases and J by 9 bases; unmatched bases: 6. The CDR3 extends over 14 amino acids. Per germline, CDR1 SGHAT and CDR2 FQNNGV. Filled out from reference TRBV11-2 and TRBJ1-6, the complete variable domain reads EAGVAQSPRYKIIEKRQSVAFWCNPISGHATLYWYQQILGQGPKLLIQFQNNGVVDDSQLPKDRFSAERLKGVDSTLKIQPAKLEDSAVYLCASSQTGDGSPLHFGNGTRLTVT.

This clone is categorized as medium-sized. This chain uses TRBV4-1 with TRBJ2-1, with 8 bases that match TRBD2. CDR3 length: 14 amino acids. Trimming cost V 2 bases and J 3 bases; bases outside gene matches: 0. Germline-derived CDR1 and CDR2 are MGHRA and YSYEKL. The CDR3 coding sequence is TGCGCCAGCAGCCAAACTAGCGGCTACAATGAGCAGTTCTTC. This sequence encodes CASSQTSGYNEQFF.

V usage is TRBV11-3 and J usage is TRBJ2-2; TRBD1 agrees at 8 bases. Germline assignment: CDR1 SGHNT and CDR2 YENEEA. J was trimmed by 7 bases and V by 5 bases; bases with no gene match: 12. The CDR3 is 16 residues long. The CDR3 spells CASSPTGTGGVGELFF. CDR3 DNA sequence: TGTGCCAGCAGCCCTACCGGGACAGGCGGGGTCGGGGAGCTGTTTTTT.